Listed here is a single TCR beta chain. This CDR3 spans 15 amino acids. The V gene's germline CDR1 is SGHRS and CDR2 YFSETQ. V was shortened by 4 bases and J by 5 bases, with 16 bases between the two germline ends. Per the original methods: Estimation of nucleated cell counts relied on the amplification of reference gene primers. Sequencing used immunoSEQ multiplex PCR; TCRdb keeps in-frame clones, though not all of them. D and trimming come from the DNA, and the V and J calls and clone size come from that table. The repertoire holds roughly 190,000 clones, with 80% to 90% as singletons. The sample is drawn from a study of blood T cell repertoires in COVID-19. Study at large: PBMCs, B-cell-depleted T cells, or T cells were the source of the cDNA or gDNA that made up the material.

This receptor was obtained from a man aged 25-45 years with active or convalescent COVID-19. The sample consisted of peripheral blood. V usage is TRBV5-1 and J usage is TRBJ2-1, with D possibly being TRBD2 (7 bases). In nucleotides, the CDR3 is TGCGCCAGCAGCCCTAAGGGGGGGGAGAACAATGAGCAGTTCTTC. Protein sequence: CASSPKGGENNEQFF.